Following are 6 T cell receptor beta chains from one sample sequenced in a study of CD8 T cells in Susac syndrome. RNA in amounts of about 0.5 to 1 ug was reverse transcribed with random hexamers. TCRdb reprocessed the immunoSEQ multiplex PCR reads via MiXCR and lists one record per CDR3 protein. In the table there are 180,000 or so distinct CDR3 sequences, around 96% of which are singletons. Sample: CD4+ T cells from PBMCs. These receptors were collected from a human donor with multiple sclerosis.

The V gene is TRBV5-4, the J gene TRBJ2-7; D call uncertain. This CDR3 region has 12 residues. Per the germline V gene, CDR1 is SGHNT and CDR2 is YYREEE (reference sequence). Trimming left V 4 bases short and J 1 base short, with 6 bases between. CDR3: CASSTHSYEQYF. As DNA, the CDR3 is TGTGCCAGCAGCACCCATTCCTACGAGCAGTACTTC.

The rearrangement uses TRBV5-1 and TRBJ2-7, with D tentatively TRBD1 (6 bases). Germline CDR1 is SGHRS and CDR2 is YFSETQ. Deletions cut 4 bases from V and 3 bases from J, with 11 bases between. This CDR3 comprises 13 residues. In DNA, the CDR3 is TGCGCCAGCAGCCTCGGGACATACTACGAGCAGTACTTC. It codes for CASSLGTYYEQYF.

V and J are TRBV6-6 and TRBJ1-6; D not resolved. V lost 0 bases to trimming and J lost 7 bases, with 7 bases between them. The V gene's germline CDR1 is MNHNY and CDR2 SVGAGI (reference sequence). The length of the CDR3 is 14 residues. DNA of the CDR3: TGTGCCAGCAGTTACTCCATGGGAAATTCACCCCTCCACTTT. As protein: CASSYSMGNSPLHF.

The chain joins TRBV30 to TRBJ1-2; 7 positions agree with TRBD1. CDR3 size: 15 residues. Germline lookup yields CDR1 GTSNPN and CDR2 SVGIG (reference sequence). Trimming at V came to 0 bases and at J to 5 bases, leaving 9 bases not matched to a gene. DNA for the CDR3: TGTGCCTGGAGTGTTAAACCGGGACAGAGTTATGGCTACACCTTC. Protein sequence: CAWSVKPGQSYGYTF.

This clonotype was recorded only once. The chain recombines TRBV29-1 with TRBJ2-6; D unresolved. Deletions cut 1 base from V and 4 bases from J, with 11 bases between. The germline CDR1 and CDR2 sequences are SQVTM and ANQGSEA. This CDR3 has 15 amino acids. CDR3 sequence reads: CSVEGPPDGANVLTF. The CDR3 DNA reads TGCAGCGTTGAAGGCCCCCCCGACGGGGCCAACGTCCTGACTTTC.

This clonotype was seen just once. One end of the junction varies from germline; a read error may be responsible. The V and J genes are TRBV18 and TRBJ1-1; unclear D gene. The CDR3 has 14 residues. Germline values: CDR1 KGHSH, CDR2 LQKENI. The DNA for the CDR3 is TGTGCCAGCTCCCCACGGGGAGAAGGCACTGAAGCTTTCTTT. It is translated as CASSPRGEGTEAFF.